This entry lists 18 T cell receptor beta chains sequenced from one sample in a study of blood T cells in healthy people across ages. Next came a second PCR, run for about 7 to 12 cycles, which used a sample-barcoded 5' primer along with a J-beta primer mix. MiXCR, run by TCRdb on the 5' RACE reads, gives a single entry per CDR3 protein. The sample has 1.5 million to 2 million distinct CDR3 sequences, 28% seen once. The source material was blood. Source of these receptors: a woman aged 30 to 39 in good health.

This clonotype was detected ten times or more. The CDR3 DNA sequence: TGTGCCAGCAGCGCTACTCGGGGGCAATCCTACGAGCAGTACTTC. Translation gives CASSATRGQSYEQYF. The V gene is TRBV7-2, the J gene TRBJ2-7, with D perhaps being TRBD1 or TRBD2 (6 bases each). Germline CDR1 reads SGHTA; CDR2 reads FQGNSA. The CDR3 is 15 amino acids. V lost 5 bases to trimming and J lost 1 base, with 15 bases between them. The full variable domain, its missing parts supplied by reference TRBV7-2 and TRBJ2-7, is GAGVSQSPSNKVTEKGKDVELRCDPISGHTALYWYRQSLGQGLEFLIYFQGNSAPDKSGLPSDRFSAERTGGSVSTLTIQRTQQEDSAVYLCASSATRGQSYEQYFGPGTRLTVT.

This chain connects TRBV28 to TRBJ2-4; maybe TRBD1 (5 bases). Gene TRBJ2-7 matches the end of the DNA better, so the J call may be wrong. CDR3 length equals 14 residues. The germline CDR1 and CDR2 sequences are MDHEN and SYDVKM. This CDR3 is CASGSGQVPFEQYF. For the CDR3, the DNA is TGTGCCAGCGGGTCAGGGCAGGTTCCCTTCGAGCAGTACTTC.

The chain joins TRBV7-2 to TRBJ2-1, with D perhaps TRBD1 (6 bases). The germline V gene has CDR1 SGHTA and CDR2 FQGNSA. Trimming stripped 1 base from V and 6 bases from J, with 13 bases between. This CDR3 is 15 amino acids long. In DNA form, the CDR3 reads TGTGCCAGCAGCTTAGTGGACAGAGAGTCCAATGAGCAGTTCTTC. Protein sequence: CASSLVDRESNEQFF.

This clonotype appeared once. The chain's CDR3 is CASSLEGLATNEKLFF. CDR3 nucleotide sequence: TGTGCCAGCAGTTTAGAGGGGCTAGCAACTAATGAAAAACTGTTTTTT. The rearrangement joins TRBV28 to TRBJ1-4; a weak D match, TRBD1 (5 bases). Germline V CDR1 and CDR2: MDHEN, SYDVKM. CDR3 length: 16 amino acids. Trimming left V 2 bases short and J 0 bases short, with 10 bases between.

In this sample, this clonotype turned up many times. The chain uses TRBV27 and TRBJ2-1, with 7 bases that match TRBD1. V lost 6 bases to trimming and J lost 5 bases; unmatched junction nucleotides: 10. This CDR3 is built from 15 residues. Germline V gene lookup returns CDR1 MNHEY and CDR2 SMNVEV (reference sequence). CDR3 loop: CASSRPQDRDNEQFF. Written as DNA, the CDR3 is TGTGCCAGCAGCCGCCCACAAGACAGGGACAATGAGCAGTTCTTC.

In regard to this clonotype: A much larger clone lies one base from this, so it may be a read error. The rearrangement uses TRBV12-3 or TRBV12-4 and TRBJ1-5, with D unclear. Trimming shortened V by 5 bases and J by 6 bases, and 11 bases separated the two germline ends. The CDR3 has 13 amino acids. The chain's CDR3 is CASSVAGSQPQHF. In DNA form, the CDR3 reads TGTGCCAGCAGTGTCGCGGGCAGTCAGCCCCAGCATTTT.

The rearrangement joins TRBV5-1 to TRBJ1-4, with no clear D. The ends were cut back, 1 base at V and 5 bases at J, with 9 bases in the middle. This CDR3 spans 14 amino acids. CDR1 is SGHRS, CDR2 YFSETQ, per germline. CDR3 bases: TGCGCCAGCAGCTTGATTTTAGGGAATGAAAAACTGTTTTTT. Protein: CASSLILGNEKLFF. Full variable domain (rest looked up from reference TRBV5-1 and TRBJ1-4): KAGVTQTPRYLIKTRGQQVTLSCSPISGHRSVSWYQQTPGQGLQFLFEYFSETQRNKGNFPGRFSGRQFSNSRSEMNVSTLELGDSALYLCASSLILGNEKLFFGSGTQLSVL.

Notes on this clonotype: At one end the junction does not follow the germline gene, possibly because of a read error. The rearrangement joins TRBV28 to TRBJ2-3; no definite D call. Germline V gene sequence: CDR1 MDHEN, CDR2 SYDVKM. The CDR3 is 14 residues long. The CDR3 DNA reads TGTGCCGGCAGTTTACCCATAAGATCAAATACGCAGTATTTT. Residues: CAGSLPIRSNTQYF.

The CDR3 spells CASTGVGGKETQFF. DNA for the CDR3: TGTGCCAGCACGGGGGTAGGAGGGAAAGAGACCCAGTTCTTC. This chain uses TRBV6-6 with TRBJ2-1; weak D call: TRBD2 (6 bases). The germline V gene encodes CDR1 MNHNY and CDR2 SVGAGI (reference sequence). The CDR3 is 14 residues long. V lost 7 bases to trimming and J lost 13 bases, with 23 bases between them.

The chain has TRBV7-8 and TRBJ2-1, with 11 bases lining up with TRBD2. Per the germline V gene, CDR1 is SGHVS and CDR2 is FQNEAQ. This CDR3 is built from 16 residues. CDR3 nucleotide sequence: TGTGTCAACAGCTTAGAACTAGCGGGAGATGGGGATGAGCAGTTCTTC. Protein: CVNSLELAGDGDEQFF.

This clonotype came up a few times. The CDR3 bases are TGTGCCAGTAGTCCGCAGGGTTTCTATGGCTACACCTTC. Encoded protein: CASSPQGFYGYTF. The rearrangement links TRBV19 to TRBJ1-2; possibly TRBD1 for D (5 bases). V lost 5 bases, J lost 4 bases, and 11 bases lay in between. The CDR3 length is 13 residues. Germline CDR1 is LNHDA and CDR2 is SQIVND (reference sequence). The whole variable domain, remainder taken from reference TRBV19 and TRBJ1-2, is DGGITQSPKYLFRKEGQNVTLSCEQNLNHDAMYWYRQDPGQGLRLIYYSQIVNDFQKGDIAEGYSVSREKKESFPLTVTSAQKNPTAFYLCASSPQGFYGYTFGSGTRLTVV.

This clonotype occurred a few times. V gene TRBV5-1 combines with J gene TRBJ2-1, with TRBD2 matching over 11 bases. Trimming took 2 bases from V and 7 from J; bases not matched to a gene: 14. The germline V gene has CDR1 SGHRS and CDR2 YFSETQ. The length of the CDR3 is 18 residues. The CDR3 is CASSFLGVAGGSRNEQFF. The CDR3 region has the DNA TGCGCCAGCAGCTTCCTAGGGGTAGCGGGAGGGTCACGTAATGAGCAGTTCTTC.

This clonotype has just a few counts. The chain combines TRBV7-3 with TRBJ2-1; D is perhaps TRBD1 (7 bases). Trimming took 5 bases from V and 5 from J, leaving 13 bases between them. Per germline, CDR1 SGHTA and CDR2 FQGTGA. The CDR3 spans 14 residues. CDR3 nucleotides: TGTGCCAGCAGCCAGAGCAGGGGGGACAATGAGCAGTTCTTC. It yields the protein CASSQSRGDNEQFF.

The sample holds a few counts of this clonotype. The CDR3 spells CASSSPSLEGLAYEQYF. CDR3 coding DNA: TGTGCCAGCAGCTCCCCTTCTTTGGAGGGTCTAGCCTACGAGCAGTACTTC. This rearrangement joins TRBV6-2 or TRBV6-3 to TRBJ2-7; D perhaps matches TRBD2 (6 bases). Germline CDR1 is MNHEY and CDR2 is SVGEGT. Trimming removed 6 bases at V and 2 bases at J, with 23 bases between. The CDR3 runs to 17 residues.

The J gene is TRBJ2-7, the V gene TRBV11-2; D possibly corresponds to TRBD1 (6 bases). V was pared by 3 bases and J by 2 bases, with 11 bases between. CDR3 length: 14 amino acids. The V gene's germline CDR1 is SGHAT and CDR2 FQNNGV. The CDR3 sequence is CASSFYRAPYEQYF. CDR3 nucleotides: TGTGCCAGCAGCTTTTACAGGGCGCCCTACGAGCAGTACTTC. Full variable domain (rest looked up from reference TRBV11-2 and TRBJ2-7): EAGVAQSPRYKIIEKRQSVAFWCNPISGHATLYWYQQILGQGPKLLIQFQNNGVVDDSQLPKDRFSAERLKGVDSTLKIQPAKLEDSAVYLCASSFYRAPYEQYFGPGTRLTVT.

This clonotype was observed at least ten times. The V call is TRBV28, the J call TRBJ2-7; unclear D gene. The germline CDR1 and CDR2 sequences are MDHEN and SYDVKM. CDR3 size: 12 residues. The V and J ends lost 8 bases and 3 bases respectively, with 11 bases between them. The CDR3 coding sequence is TGTGCCAGCTCAGGCAGTAACTACGAGCAGTACTTC. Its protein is CASSGSNYEQYF.

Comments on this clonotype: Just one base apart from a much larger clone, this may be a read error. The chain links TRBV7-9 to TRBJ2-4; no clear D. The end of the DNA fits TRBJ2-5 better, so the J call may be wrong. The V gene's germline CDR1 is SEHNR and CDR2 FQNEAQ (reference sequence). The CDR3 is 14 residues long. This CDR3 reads CANSLALSQETQYF. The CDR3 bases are TGTGCCAACAGCTTAGCTTTAAGCCAAGAGACCCAGTACTTC.

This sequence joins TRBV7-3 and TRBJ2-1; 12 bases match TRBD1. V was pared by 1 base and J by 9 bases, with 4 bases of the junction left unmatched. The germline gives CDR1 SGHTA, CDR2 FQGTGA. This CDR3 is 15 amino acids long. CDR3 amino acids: CASSLRGTGGSEQFF. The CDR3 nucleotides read TGTGCCAGCAGCTTAAGAGGGACAGGGGGCAGTGAGCAGTTCTTC.